This TCR beta chain came from a study of blood T cell repertoires in COVID-19. The CDR3 length is 16 residues. Losses at the gene ends were 3 bases for V and 0 bases for J; bases not matched to a gene: 8. The germline CDR1 and CDR2 sequences are MDHEN and SYDVKM. The table came from immunoSEQ multiplex PCR; TCRdb's copy has only in-frame clones and leaves some out. The table has roughly 160,000 clones, roughly 88% seen once. V usage is TRBV28 and J usage is TRBJ2-7; 7 nucleotides agree with TRBD2. This TCR was recovered from a woman in her sixties or seventies who had recovered from COVID-19. Material: PBMCs or T cells enriched from blood (not recorded which). The CDR3 loop reads CASSLVLREPSYEQYF. CDR3 DNA sequence: TGTGCCAGCAGTTTGGTTCTGCGGGAGCCCTCCTACGAGCAGTACTTC.